The source of this T cell receptor (beta chain) is a study of blood T cell repertoires in COVID-19. Study-wide context: COVID-19 samples from acute and convalescent phases originated in the United States, Italy and Spain.

In the study's own analysis: How many nucleated cells were present was estimated from reference gene primer amplification. Measured with immunoSEQ multiplex PCR; TCRdb has only the in-frame clones, and not every one. Clonal size and the V and J genes are those of that table, whereas D and trimming came from the DNA. The sample comprises about 380,000 clones, roughly 77% of which are singletons, and about 1.2% rests with the top ten. The CDR3 loop spans 17 amino acids. Germline CDR1 and CDR2: SGHDT and YYEEEE. V dropped 2 bases and J dropped 2; count of bases not matched to a gene: 6. This clone showed up just once.

The sequenced sample consisted of peripheral blood. The chain joins TRBV5-6 to TRBJ1-4; TRBD1 agrees at 10 bases. The TCR sequence derives from a human donor with acute or convalescent COVID-19. The donor label of this sample is uncertain. CDR3 residues: CASSLGTGVATNEKLFF. The DNA of the CDR3 is TGTGCCAGCAGCTTAGGGACAGGGGTCGCGACTAATGAAAAACTGTTTTTT.